One and the same sample provided the 24 T cell receptor beta chains below, sequenced in a study of blood T cells in healthy people across ages. With a J-beta primer mix and a sample-barcoded 5' primer, a second PCR ran roughly 6 to 12 cycles. TCRdb independently ran MiXCR on the 5' RACE reads; one entry per CDR3 protein. Here the sample spans roughly 1,500,000 distinct CDR3 sequences, about 32% being singletons. Sequencing was done on a sample of blood. The receptor set was obtained from a woman aged 25 to 39 in good health.

There are a few counts of this clonotype. The chain joins TRBV29-1 to TRBJ2-7, with TRBD2 identical over 7 bases. CDR3 length: 13 residues. CDR1 is SQVTM, CDR2 ANQGSEA, per germline. After removal of 5 bases from V and 4 bases from J, the junction contained 8 bases not matched to a gene. The CDR3 bases are TGCAGCGTTCGGGAGGTAATATCTTACGAGCAGTACTTC. Its translation is CSVREVISYEQYF.

The chain uses TRBV4-1 and TRBJ1-6; tentatively, D is TRBD1 (6 bases). The germline gives CDR1 MGHRA, CDR2 YSYEKL. The CDR3 sequence is 15 residues long. V was clipped by 1 base and J by 10 bases, with 14 bases between them. The CDR3 DNA reads TGCGCCAGCAGCCAAGTCTCTACAGGGACATCACCCCTCCACTTT. This gives the protein CASSQVSTGTSPLHF.

There are a few counts of this clonotype. J is TRBJ2-7 and V is TRBV28; D may match TRBD1 or TRBD2 (5 bases each). Germline assignment: CDR1 MDHEN and CDR2 SYDVKM. V shed 5 bases and J shed 2 bases, with 13 bases lying between them. The CDR3 covers 14 residues. The CDR3 DNA is TGTGCCAGCAGTGCCCCGGGGCCTACCTACGAGCAGTACTTC. This encodes CASSAPGPTYEQYF. Drawing the rest from reference TRBV28 and TRBJ2-7, the complete variable domain is DVKVTQSSRYLVKRTGEKVFLECVQDMDHENMFWYRQDPGLGLRLIYFSYDVKMKEKGDIPEGYSVSREKKERFSLILESASTNQTSMYLCASSAPGPTYEQYFGPGTRLTVT.

This clonotype was recorded a few times. The chain combines TRBV4-1 with TRBJ1-6; 9 nucleotides align to TRBD1. The CDR3 totals 19 residues. V lost 4 bases, J lost 9 bases, and 19 bases stayed unmatched. Per germline, CDR1 MGHRA and CDR2 YSYEKL. CDR3 region: CASSPLEMRTGTGSSPLHF. Here the CDR3 DNA reads TGCGCCAGCAGCCCTTTGGAGATGAGAACCGGGACAGGGAGTTCACCCCTCCACTTT.

A note on this clonotype: The junction shows a germline mismatch at one end, possibly a read error. The chain carries TRBV6-1 and TRBJ1-1, with D unclear. Germline V gene sequence: CDR1 MNHNS, CDR2 SASEGT. This CDR3 contains 13 residues. DNA for the CDR3: TGTGCCAGCAGTACACAGTGGAACACTGAAGTTTTCTTT. Its translation: CASSTQWNTEVFF.

V gene TRBV27 combines with J gene TRBJ2-1, with a weak D call TRBD1 (5 bases). CDR1 and CDR2 from the germline V gene are MNHEY and SMNVEV (reference sequence). V shed 6 bases and J shed 7 bases, with 16 bases lying between them. The CDR3 is made up of 14 amino acids. The CDR3 sequence is CASRLMGQGNEQFF. CDR3 coding DNA: TGTGCCAGCAGGTTGATGGGTCAGGGAAATGAGCAGTTCTTC.

The rearrangement uses TRBV27 and TRBJ1-5; 7 bases are a match to TRBD1. After removal of 2 bases from V and 2 bases from J, the junction contained 6 bases not matched to a gene. This CDR3 region has 16 residues. The germline V gene has CDR1 MNHEY and CDR2 SMNVEV (reference sequence). The chain's CDR3 is CASSLEGAIGNQPQHF. CDR3 DNA sequence: TGTGCCAGCAGTTTAGAGGGGGCGATCGGCAATCAGCCCCAGCATTTT.

The chain links TRBV6-1 to TRBJ2-1, with 9 bases that match TRBD1. This CDR3 contains 14 residues. Germline trimming cut 6 bases from V and 10 bases from J; bases unmatched to any gene: 10. Germline lookup yields CDR1 MNHNS and CDR2 SASEGT. As DNA, the CDR3 is TGTGCCAGCAGACCGGGACAGGGTACAACAGAGCAGTTCTTC. The encoded protein is CASRPGQGTTEQFF.

This chain uses TRBV30 with TRBJ1-6; D is undetermined. Germline V gives CDR1 GTSNPN, CDR2 SVGIG (reference sequence). V was pared by 5 bases and J by 0 bases, with 5 bases between. The CDR3 is made up of 13 amino acids. CDR3 bases: TGTGCCTGGGAGAGCTCCTATAATTCACCCCTCCACTTT. It yields the protein CAWESSYNSPLHF. Looking up the rest from reference TRBV30 and TRBJ1-6 gives the full variable domain: SQTIHQWPATLVQPVGSPLSLECTVEGTSNPNLYWYRQAAGRGLQLLFYSVGIGQISSEVPQNLSASRPQDRQFILSSKKLLLSDSGFYLCAWESSYNSPLHFGNGTRLTVT.

The chain uses TRBV6-5 and TRBJ2-1; perhaps TRBD2 as D (7 bases). The length of the CDR3 is 13 residues. Deletions cut 0 bases from V and 9 bases from J, with 9 bases between. Per germline, CDR1 MNHEY and CDR2 SVGAGI. CDR3 sequence (DNA): TGTGCCAGCAGTTACTCAAGGGGGGGTGAGCAGTTCTTC. The encoded protein is CASSYSRGGEQFF.

The chain links TRBV2 to TRBJ1-2, with D perhaps matching TRBD1 (6 bases). Trimming removed 3 bases at V and 4 bases at J, with 12 bases between. The CDR3 covers 14 residues. Germline CDR1 and CDR2: SNHLY and FYNNEI. CDR3 DNA sequence: TGTGCCAGCAGTGATGGGGGCCACCCCTATGGCTACACCTTC. Protein product: CASSDGGHPYGYTF.

This clonotype was seen many times. The rearrangement uses TRBV29-1 and TRBJ2-7; 11 nucleotides align to TRBD2. The germline CDR1 and CDR2 sequences are SQVTM and ANQGSEA. The ends lost 3 bases at V and 4 bases at J; junction bases unmatched: 2. This CDR3 has 13 residues. The CDR3 DNA reads as TGCAGCGTTGAGACTAGCGGGAATTACGAGCAGTACTTC. Amino acid sequence: CSVETSGNYEQYF.

About this clonotype itself: The junction and the germline gene differ at one end; a read error may be behind it. The chain combines TRBV29-1 with TRBJ1-2; D perhaps matches TRBD1 (6 bases). This CDR3 is 11 amino acids long. Germline V gene data show CDR1 as SQVTM and CDR2 as ANQGSEA. The CDR3 sequence is CSGLDSYDYTF. CDR3 DNA: TGCAGCGGTCTGGACAGCTATGACTACACCTTC.

CDR3 sequence (DNA): TGTGCCAGCAGCTGGCCGGACAGGGACGTAAAGGTTCGCTACGAGCAGTACTTC. This gives the protein CASSWPDRDVKVRYEQYF. The chain uses TRBV7-9 and TRBJ2-7; 8 bases align to TRBD1. Germline loops: CDR1 SEHNR, CDR2 FQNEAQ (reference sequence). The CDR3 has 18 residues. V lost 4 bases to trimming and J lost 3 bases; unmatched junction nucleotides: 17.

V usage is TRBV30 and J usage is TRBJ2-1; D gene uncertain. V lost 3 bases, J lost 10 bases, and 19 bases lay in between. CDR1 is GTSNPN, CDR2 SVGIG, per germline (reference sequence). The CDR3 spans 14 residues. The CDR3 protein is CAWSTTVPVGEQFF. CDR3 nucleotide sequence: TGTGCCTGGAGCACTACAGTTCCTGTGGGAGAGCAGTTCTTC.

J is TRBJ2-7 and V is TRBV20-1; 11 bases match TRBD1. This CDR3 has 16 residues. The germline gives CDR1 DFQATT, CDR2 SNEGSKA (reference sequence). The V gene end was trimmed by 7 bases and the J gene end by 5 bases; junction bases not matched to a gene: 16. CDR3 region: CSVRTGGAKVSHEQYF. CDR3 nucleotide sequence: TGCAGTGTCCGGACAGGGGGCGCGAAGGTCTCTCACGAGCAGTACTTC.

The rearrangement links TRBV9 to TRBJ1-1, with 7 bases lining up with TRBD1. Germline-derived CDR1 and CDR2 are SGDLS and YYNGEE. Germline trimming cut 6 bases from V and 0 bases from J; bases unmatched to any gene: 11. CDR3 length: 16 residues. CDR3 sequence reads: CASTPRGVNMNTEAFF. CDR3 in DNA: TGTGCCAGCACCCCCAGGGGGGTCAACATGAACACTGAAGCTTTCTTT.

This clonotype showed up just a few times. The V call is TRBV12-3 or TRBV12-4, the J call TRBJ1-1; D call uncertain. V lost 7 bases and J 5 bases, leaving 11 bases between the germline ends. This CDR3 comprises 12 residues. This CDR3 is CASTFSGTEAFF. CDR3 bases: TGTGCCAGCACCTTCTCGGGGACTGAAGCTTTCTTT.

The chain has TRBV29-1 and TRBJ2-1; D remains unclear. This CDR3 spans 12 amino acids. CDR1 is SQVTM, CDR2 ANQGSEA, per germline. Trimming took 1 base from V and 8 from J, leaving 9 bases between them. The DNA of the CDR3 is TGCAGCGTTGAAGGAGACGACGATGAGCAGTTCTTC. Residues: CSVEGDDDEQFF.

The V and J genes are TRBV29-1 and TRBJ2-1; the D gene is possibly TRBD2 (5 bases). In germline, CDR1 is SQVTM, CDR2 ANQGSEA. This CDR3 comprises 16 residues. V dropped 7 bases and J dropped 3 bases, with 22 bases sitting between them. The CDR3 sequence is CSAKKLGLAIYNEQFF. CDR3 DNA: TGCAGCGCGAAAAAACTAGGTCTAGCTATCTACAATGAGCAGTTCTTC.

This clonotype was counted between two and nine times. The chain employs TRBV7-8 and TRBJ2-3, with TRBD2 as a possible D gene (6 bases). V was shortened by 1 base and J by 3 bases, with 17 bases between the two germline ends. In germline, CDR1 is SGHVS, CDR2 FQNEAQ. The CDR3 runs 17 residues. The CDR3 region is CASSLGGVASRTDTQYF. In DNA, the CDR3 is TGTGCCAGCAGCTTAGGGGGGGTGGCCAGTAGAACAGATACGCAGTATTTT.

The chain carries TRBV25-1 and TRBJ2-7, with 9 bases lining up with TRBD2. V shed 2 bases, J shed 7 bases, and the junction held 9 bases outside the gene matches. This CDR3 has 15 residues. Looked up from germline, CDR1 is MGHDK and CDR2 is SYGVNS. CDR3 nucleotides: TGTGCCAGCAGTGAACCTTTAGCGGGAGATAATGAGCAGTACTTC. Translated: CASSEPLAGDNEQYF.

This clonotype has only a few counts. The chain employs TRBV20-1 and TRBJ2-3; 7 bases match TRBD2. Germline CDR1 is DFQATT and CDR2 is SNEGSKA (reference sequence). This CDR3 spans 21 amino acids. J was trimmed by 0 bases and V by 0 bases; bases with no gene match: 21. The CDR3 is CSARDLHYSSGRGLSTDTQYF. The CDR3 DNA sequence: TGCAGTGCTAGAGATCTCCACTATTCTAGCGGACGAGGGTTAAGCACAGATACGCAGTATTTT.

This clonotype appeared a few times. This chain joins TRBV11-2 and TRBJ2-7, with TRBD2 identical over 7 bases. Germline CDR1 and CDR2: SGHAT and FQNNGV. This CDR3 is built from 17 residues. J gave up 3 bases and V 0 bases, and 11 bases lay outside the gene matches. The CDR3 nucleotides read TGTGCCAGCAGCTTAGATGACAGCGGGGTGGGACTCTACGAGCAGTACTTC. Translated, it gives CASSLDDSGVGLYEQYF.